Below, 29 T cell receptor beta chains from the same sample are listed, as sequenced in a study of cytotoxic CD8 clonotypes in ibrutinib-treated CLL. Clones were read by immunoSEQ multiplex PCR, and TCRdb kept only the in-frame ones, dropping some. The data show 150,000 or so clones, roughly three quarters seen once. The sequencing here drew on PBMCs, taken after 12 months of ibrutinib treatment. Source of these receptors: a human donor with chronic lymphocytic leukemia.

The chain is built from TRBV7-6 and TRBJ2-7; 7 nucleotides agree with TRBD1. V lost 1 base to trimming and J lost 5 bases; unmatched junction nucleotides: 8. The CDR3 runs 15 residues. Germline V gene data show CDR1 as SGHVS and CDR2 as FNYEAQ. CDR3 in amino acids: CASSLELDRFHEQYF. In DNA, the CDR3 is TGTGCCAGCAGCTTAGAACTGGACAGGTTCCACGAGCAGTACTTC. Looking up the rest from reference TRBV7-6 and TRBJ2-7 gives the full variable domain: GAGVSQSPRYKVTKRGQDVALRCDPISGHVSLYWYRQALGQGPEFLTYFNYEAQQDKSGLPNDRFSAERPEGSISTLTIQRTEQRDSAMYRCASSLELDRFHEQYFGPGTRLTVT.

This clone was picked up a small number of times. The chain joins TRBV5-1 to TRBJ2-1, with D possibly TRBD2 on 5 matching bases. There are 14 residues in the CDR3. V shed 5 bases and J shed 8 bases, with 17 bases lying between them. The germline V gene has CDR1 SGHRS and CDR2 YFSETQ. The CDR3 protein is CASSVARRRYEQFF. The CDR3 region has the DNA TGCGCCAGCAGTGTAGCGAGGAGGCGATATGAGCAGTTCTTC.

This clone turned up a few times. J is TRBJ1-5 and V is TRBV4-3; D is uncertain. The V end was cut by 1 base, the J end by 6 bases, with 10 bases between. CDR3 length: 14 residues. The germline V gene has CDR1 LGHNA and CDR2 YSLEER. The CDR3: CASSQVVFGQPQHF. CDR3 DNA sequence: TGCGCCAGCAGCCAAGTTGTATTCGGTCAGCCCCAGCATTTT.

This clone has just one count. This chain links TRBV11-3 with TRBJ2-1; no clear D gene. V lost 3 bases and J 1 base, leaving 22 bases between the germline ends. Per the germline V gene, CDR1 is SGHNT and CDR2 is YENEEA. The CDR3 has 19 amino acids. The CDR3 spells CASSFIALAAGSSYNEQFF. CDR3 nucleotides: TGTGCCAGCAGCTTTATCGCGCTGGCGGCCGGAAGTTCCTACAATGAGCAGTTCTTC.

The chain is built from TRBV11-2 and TRBJ1-4; tentative D call: TRBD1 (6 bases). Per the germline V gene, CDR1 is SGHAT and CDR2 is FQNNGV. V was pared by 6 bases and J by 11 bases, with 16 bases between. The CDR3 loop spans 13 amino acids. CDR3 in DNA: TGTGCCAGCAGTTATACAGGGCAGGGGAAACTGTTTTTT. Translating gives CASSYTGQGKLFF.

The genes are TRBV4-3 and TRBJ1-1, with D perhaps matching TRBD1 (6 bases). The germline gives CDR1 LGHNA, CDR2 YSLEER. V was pared by 2 bases and J by 7 bases, with 11 bases between. CDR3 length equals 13 residues. CDR3 sequence (DNA): TGCGCCAGCAGCCAATACAGGGCAAGTGAAGCTTTCTTT. This encodes CASSQYRASEAFF.

The V and J genes are TRBV4-3 and TRBJ1-2, with D perhaps matching TRBD1 (5 bases). The CDR3 extends over 16 amino acids. The germline V gene has CDR1 LGHNA and CDR2 YSLEER. Trimming removed 1 base from V and 7 bases from J, with 19 bases in between. The CDR3 nucleotides are TGCGCCAGCAGCCAAGCCAGGCCCAGGGAAGAGGGTGGCTACACCTTC. Amino acid sequence: CASSQARPREEGGYTF.

This clone appeared once. The chain has TRBV4-3 and TRBJ2-7; 8 bases are shared with TRBD1. After removal of 3 bases from V and 0 bases from J, the junction contained 4 bases not matched to a gene. CDR1 LGHNA and CDR2 YSLEER come from the germline V gene. This CDR3 spans 15 amino acids. In DNA, the CDR3 is TGCGCCAGCAGCCAGAGGGACAGGAGCTCCTACGAGCAGTACTTC. Protein: CASSQRDRSSYEQYF.

J is TRBJ1-5 and V is TRBV5-8, with 10 bases that match TRBD1. Germline V CDR1 and CDR2: SGHTS, YDEGEE. This CDR3 contains 17 residues. The V and J ends lost 3 bases and 2 bases, in that order; junction bases with no gene match: 8. The CDR3 nucleotides read TGTGCCAGCAGCTGGACAGGGGGTTTGACTGGCAATCAGCCCCAGCATTTT. Protein sequence: CASSWTGGLTGNQPQHF.

The chain has TRBV9 and TRBJ2-3, with D perhaps assigned TRBD1 or TRBD2 (5 bases each). Germline V lookup: CDR1 SGDLS, CDR2 YYNGEE. The V end lost 1 base, the J end lost 2 bases, and 8 bases lay between the germline ends. The CDR3 is made up of 14 amino acids. CDR3: CASSVRGATDTQYF. The CDR3 DNA reads as TGTGCCAGCAGCGTACGAGGGGCCACAGATACGCAGTATTTT.

This chain uses TRBV7-8 with TRBJ1-2; a possible D gene is TRBD1 (6 bases). V gave up 4 bases and J gave up 4 bases, with 16 bases separating them. In germline, CDR1 is SGHVS, CDR2 FQNEAQ. This CDR3 has 15 residues. Here the CDR3 reads CASSYAWGASYGYTF. The CDR3 DNA sequence: TGTGCCAGCAGCTATGCCTGGGGGGCCTCCTATGGCTACACCTTC.

The CDR3 DNA is TGTGCCAGCAGCTTGTCCTACTTGGGCAGGGAAGGAAGTGGCTACACCTTC. Amino acid sequence: CASSLSYLGREGSGYTF. The chain carries TRBV5-4 and TRBJ1-2, with D possibly being TRBD1 (5 bases). The CDR3 is 17 residues long. Germline V lookup: CDR1 SGHNT, CDR2 YYREEE (reference sequence). V was shortened by 1 base and J by 7 bases, with 23 bases between the two germline ends. Complete variable domain (other parts from reference TRBV5-4 and TRBJ1-2): ETGVTQSPTHLIKTRGQQVTLRCSSQSGHNTVSWYQQALGQGPQFIFQYYREEENGRGNFPPRFSGLQFPNYSSELNVNALELDDSALYLCASSLSYLGREGSGYTFGSGTRLTVV.

The chain has TRBV5-6 and TRBJ2-3; D is perhaps TRBD1 (5 bases). The CDR3 runs 16 residues. Germline CDR1 SGHDT, CDR2 YYEEEE. The V end lost 0 bases, the J end lost 5 bases, and 16 bases lay between the germline ends. The CDR3 spells CASSLVVWGSGDTQYF. CDR3 nucleotides: TGTGCCAGCAGCTTGGTGGTGTGGGGCTCCGGAGATACGCAGTATTTT.

This clone was counted between two and nine times. The chain uses TRBV30 and TRBJ1-5; 8 bases agree with TRBD1. Per the germline V gene, CDR1 is GTSNPN and CDR2 is SVGIG (reference sequence). The CDR3 is made up of 14 amino acids. V lost 0 bases and J lost 6; bases outside the gene matches: 4. This CDR3 reads CAWSVDRGGQPQHF. The CDR3 nucleotides are TGTGCCTGGAGTGTAGACAGGGGAGGTCAGCCCCAGCATTTT.

The V call is TRBV10-2, the J call TRBJ1-2; D is undetermined. Germline-derived CDR1 and CDR2 are WSHSY and SAAADI. Trimming took 0 bases from V and 0 from J, leaving 5 bases between them. This CDR3 is built from 14 residues. DNA of the CDR3: TGCGCCAGCAGTGAGTCGTCAGCTAACTATGGCTACACCTTC. Residues: CASSESSANYGYTF.

This chain links TRBV28 with TRBJ2-1, with TRBD1 identical over 8 bases. Looked up from germline, CDR1 is MDHEN and CDR2 is SYDVKM. The trim removed 7 bases at V and 2 bases at J, leaving 7 bases unmatched. The CDR3 loop spans 15 amino acids. CDR3 bases: TGTGCCAGCATCCCAGGGGGCGCGACCTACAATGAGCAGTTCTTC. It specifies CASIPGGATYNEQFF. The whole variable domain, remainder taken from reference TRBV28 and TRBJ2-1, is DVKVTQSSRYLVKRTGEKVFLECVQDMDHENMFWYRQDPGLGLRLIYFSYDVKMKEKGDIPEGYSVSREKKERFSLILESASTNQTSMYLCASIPGGATYNEQFFGPGTRLTVL.

The CDR3 nucleotides read TGTGCCAGCAGTTTATCGAATCCAGGCCTCTATGGCTACACCTTC. Residues: CASSLSNPGLYGYTF. The rearrangement uses TRBV27 and TRBJ1-2; D is ambiguous. The CDR3 length is 15 residues. Trimming removed 0 bases from V and 4 bases from J, with 12 bases in between. The germline V gene encodes CDR1 MNHEY and CDR2 SMNVEV (reference sequence).

V and J are TRBV11-3 and TRBJ2-1; no firm D call. V was cut by 5 bases and J by 7 bases, with 12 bases left in between. Germline CDR1 is SGHNT and CDR2 is YENEEA. The CDR3 extends over 13 amino acids. CDR3 coding DNA: TGTGCCAGCAGCCTTACAACGAGGAATGAGCAGTTCTTC. It yields the protein CASSLTTRNEQFF.

This clone was detected only once. The chain uses TRBV5-4 and TRBJ1-1; no reliable D call. The V and J ends lost 3 bases and 5 bases respectively, with 14 bases between them. The CDR3 length is 14 residues. CDR1 SGHNT and CDR2 YYREEE come from the germline V gene (reference sequence). In DNA, the CDR3 is TGTGCCAGCAGCTCTGCTGAGACATGGACTGAAGCTTTCTTT. It yields the protein CASSSAETWTEAFF.

The chain has TRBV25-1 and TRBJ2-1, with TRBD1 matching over 11 bases. CDR3 length: 14 amino acids. V lost 2 bases, J lost 12 bases, and 6 bases stayed unmatched. CDR1 and CDR2 from the germline V gene are MGHDK and SYGVNS. For the CDR3, the DNA is TGTGCCAGCAGTGAAGCCTGGGACAGGGGGTCGCAGTTCTTC. Translation gives CASSEAWDRGSQFF.

The chain has TRBV23-1 and TRBJ2-3; D could derive from TRBD1 or TRBD2 (5 bases each). TRBV23-1 is reported as an ORF; its role is uncertain. The CDR3 consists of 18 residues. Trimming left V 3 bases short and J 1 base short, with 20 bases between. In nucleotides, the CDR3 is TGCGCCAGCAGTCAGCCAACAAAAGGGGACGGAGGCACAGATACGCAGTATTTT. Amino acid sequence: CASSQPTKGDGGTDTQYF.

This clone was observed a single time. The chain employs TRBV15 and TRBJ2-5; D is perhaps TRBD1 or TRBD2 (5 bases each). CDR1 LNHNV and CDR2 YYDKDF come from the germline V gene (reference sequence). The V gene lost 2 bases and the J gene lost 5 bases, with 12 bases spanning the gap. The CDR3 is 14 amino acids. This chain's CDR3 is CATSRSRGAETQYF. The CDR3 nucleotides read TGTGCCACCAGCAGATCCCGGGGCGCGGAGACCCAGTACTTC.

The chain carries TRBV9 and TRBJ1-1; D remains unclear. The CDR3 is made up of 14 amino acids. Germline loops: CDR1 SGDLS, CDR2 YYNGEE. Trimming stripped 6 bases from V and 1 base from J, with 13 bases between. CDR3 protein: CASTQTAANTEAFF. DNA of the CDR3: TGTGCCAGCACCCAGACGGCAGCGAACACTGAAGCTTTCTTT.

The V call is TRBV7-6, the J call TRBJ1-5; D remains unclear. Germline V CDR1 and CDR2: SGHVS, FNYEAQ. This CDR3 has 18 amino acids. The V and J ends lost 2 bases and 0 bases respectively, with 17 bases between them. The CDR3, as DNA: TGTGCCAGCAGCTTAACCCCGCCGACGGACGATAGCAATCAGCCCCAGCATTTT. It translates to CASSLTPPTDDSNQPQHF.

Details on this clone: This specimen includes other DNA sequences encoding the same CDR3. The V gene is TRBV9, the J gene TRBJ1-2; D gene ambiguous. The CDR3 totals 12 residues. V was trimmed by 0 bases and J by 7 bases, leaving 7 bases between them. Germline V gene data show CDR1 as SGDLS and CDR2 as YYNGEE. CDR3 nucleotides: TGTGCCAGCAGCGTAGGAGGGTTTGGCTACACCTTC. The encoded protein is CASSVGGFGYTF.

Only a few counts were recorded for this clone. The chain recombines TRBV2 with TRBJ2-1; 10 positions agree with TRBD2. V trimming: 2 bases; J trimming: 0 bases; junction bases outside the gene matches: 4. CDR1 and CDR2 (germline): SNHLY, FYNNEI. CDR3 length: 17 amino acids. In nucleotides, the CDR3 is TGTGCCAGCAGTGAAAGGTCTAGCGGGAGCTCCTACAATGAGCAGTTCTTC. This translates into CASSERSSGSSYNEQFF. The whole variable domain, filled in from reference TRBV2 and TRBJ2-1, reads EPEVTQTPSHQVTQMGQEVILRCVPISNHLYFYWYRQILGQKVEFLVSFYNNEISEKSEIFDDQFSVERPDGSNFTLKIRSTKLEDSAMYFCASSERSSGSSYNEQFFGPGTRLTVL.

This clone was seen only once. The chain uses TRBV4-2 and TRBJ1-5; D not resolved. Per the germline V gene, CDR1 is LGHNA and CDR2 is YNFKEQ. The CDR3 consists of 15 residues. V shed 4 bases and J shed 1 base, with 11 bases lying between them. In DNA form, the CDR3 reads TGTGCCAGCAGCCTCTCAATGGGGAGCAATCAGCCCCAGCATTTT. Encoded protein: CASSLSMGSNQPQHF.

Ten or more counts support this clone. This chain links TRBV28 with TRBJ1-3; D ambiguous. This CDR3 spans 13 amino acids. Germline V gene sequence: CDR1 MDHEN, CDR2 SYDVKM. Deletions cut 6 bases from V and 4 bases from J, with 10 bases between. The CDR3 is CASSELDGNTIYF. CDR3 bases: TGTGCCAGCAGCGAACTGGACGGAAACACCATATATTTT.

The rearrangement links TRBV28 to TRBJ1-2, with D tentatively TRBD1 (6 bases). Trimming removed 7 bases from V and 8 bases from J, with 23 bases in between. The CDR3 is made up of 15 amino acids. From germline, CDR1 is MDHEN and CDR2 SYDVKM. The CDR3 DNA follows: TGTGCCAGCACCCCAGGGGCACCGGGACGGGGAGGCTACACCTTC. Amino acids: CASTPGAPGRGGYTF.